The 19 T cell receptor beta chains given below trace back to one sample, sequenced in a study of shared clonotypes between healthy human individuals (dated by TCRdb to the early 2020s). Library method: the immunoSEQ multiplex PCR assay. TCRdb took this table from immuneACCESS and kept in-frame rearrangements with V and J called. Such tables lack part of the clones; where checked against another copy, unresolved V genes explain under half of the gap, and the rest is unexplained. The sample includes some 1,100,000 clones, with approximately 78% observed a single time. Of the sample, under 0.65% falls within the top ten clones. Sample: memory CD4+ T cells from PBMCs. The sample's cell subset or site label, decoded: CD45RA-negative fraction. The receptors shown here come from a man aged 18 to 35 in good health. Some clones in this sample may be carry-over from other donors' samples.

This clone was picked up one time. This rearrangement joins TRBV7-9 to TRBJ1-3; 9 bases line up with TRBD1. Germline V gene data show CDR1 as SEHNR and CDR2 as FQNEAQ (reference sequence). The CDR3 extends over 18 amino acids. The ends lost 3 bases at V and 2 bases at J; junction bases unmatched: 11. The CDR3 nucleotides read TGTGCCAGCAGCTTCCCAGGAGGGACAGGGACTGCTGGAAACACCATATATTTT. Its translation: CASSFPGGTGTAGNTIYF.

The genes are TRBV18 and TRBJ1-2; D not resolved. Germline loops: CDR1 KGHSH, CDR2 LQKENI. The CDR3 spans 13 residues. Trimming left V 6 bases short and J 1 base short, with 9 bases between. The CDR3 bases are TGTGCCAGCTCTCCCGATGGTAACTATGGCTACACCTTC. The encoded protein is CASSPDGNYGYTF.

The V and J genes are TRBV2 and TRBJ2-2; 10 nucleotides line up with TRBD2. The ends lost 7 bases at V and 5 bases at J; junction bases unmatched: 10. This CDR3 spans 16 amino acids. Germline V lookup: CDR1 SNHLY, CDR2 FYNNEI. In nucleotides, the CDR3 is TGTGCCAGCAAGGGACTAGCGAACCGTGAGACCGGGGAGCTGTTTTTT. It specifies CASKGLANRETGELFF.

The genes are TRBV6-1 and TRBJ2-7; the match to TRBD2 covers 12 bases. The germline gives CDR1 MNHNS, CDR2 SASEGT. This CDR3 spans 14 amino acids. V dropped 5 bases and J dropped 2; count of bases not matched to a gene: 1. The CDR3 here is CASSRTSGTYEQYF. As DNA, the CDR3 is TGTGCCAGCAGTCGGACTAGCGGGACCTACGAGCAGTACTTC.

The J gene is TRBJ2-3, the V gene TRBV9, with TRBD1 as a possible D gene (5 bases). Trimming pared 3 bases from V and 8 bases from J, leaving 10 bases between. In germline, CDR1 is SGDLS, CDR2 YYNGEE. The CDR3 consists of 12 residues. CDR3: CASSAPQGTQYF. The CDR3 DNA sequence: TGTGCCAGCAGCGCCCCTCAGGGTACGCAGTATTTT.

The CDR3, as DNA: TGTGCCAGCAGTCCCCGAGCGACGACGGCCAATGAAGCTTTCTTT. Its protein is CASSPRATTANEAFF. The chain couples TRBV28 to TRBJ1-1, with D unclear. Germline values: CDR1 MDHEN, CDR2 SYDVKM. The CDR3 loop spans 15 amino acids. The V gene lost 5 bases and the J gene lost 7 bases, with 20 bases spanning the gap. Full variable domain (remainder filled in from reference TRBV28 and TRBJ1-1): DVKVTQSSRYLVKRTGEKVFLECVQDMDHENMFWYRQDPGLGLRLIYFSYDVKMKEKGDIPEGYSVSREKKERFSLILESASTNQTSMYLCASSPRATTANEAFFGQGTRLTVV.

The chain carries TRBV19 and TRBJ1-5, with TRBD1 matching over 7 bases. CDR1 and CDR2 from the germline V gene are LNHDA and SQIVND (reference sequence). V dropped 3 bases and J dropped 2; count of bases not matched to a gene: 7. The CDR3 is made up of 16 amino acids. CDR3 protein: CASSIRRGGRNQPQHF. CDR3 bases: TGTGCCAGTAGTATTCGCAGGGGGGGACGCAATCAGCCCCAGCATTTT.

This chain joins TRBV6-1 and TRBJ2-1; 9 bases fit TRBD2. The length of the CDR3 is 16 residues. Germline assignment: CDR1 MNHNS and CDR2 SASEGT. V shed 4 bases and J 3 bases; nucleotides not matched to a gene: 7. CDR3 residues: CASSGRLAANYNEQFF. As DNA, the CDR3 is TGTGCCAGCAGTGGAAGACTAGCGGCAAACTACAATGAGCAGTTCTTC.

The chain links TRBV7-9 to TRBJ1-1; 7 nucleotides line up with TRBD1. This CDR3 region has 16 residues. Trimming removed 1 base from V and 1 base from J; junction bases left unmatched: 6. The germline V gene encodes CDR1 SEHNR and CDR2 FQNEAQ (reference sequence). The CDR3 DNA reads as TGTGCCAGCAGCTTAGTTTTTGACAGGGAGAACACTGAAGCTTTCTTT. As protein: CASSLVFDRENTEAFF.

V gene TRBV7-2 combines with J gene TRBJ2-1; D not resolved. Germline loops: CDR1 SGHTA, CDR2 FQGNSA. The CDR3 is made up of 15 amino acids. V dropped 1 base and J dropped 4 bases, with 11 bases sitting between them. In DNA, the CDR3 is TGTGCCAGCAGCTTAGTAGGCCCTCATTACAATGAGCAGTTCTTC. Its translation: CASSLVGPHYNEQFF.

V usage is TRBV19 and J usage is TRBJ1-3; 9 positions agree with TRBD1. Looked up from germline, CDR1 is LNHDA and CDR2 is SQIVND (reference sequence). V lost 8 bases to trimming and J lost 4 bases; unmatched junction nucleotides: 9. CDR3 length: 15 residues. CDR3 nucleotides: TGTGCCAGTGCCCGGGACAGGGTTCCCGGAAACACCATATATTTT. Its translation is CASARDRVPGNTIYF.

The chain employs TRBV19 and TRBJ2-1; no firm D call. CDR1 and CDR2 (germline): LNHDA, SQIVND (reference sequence). The ends were cut back, 0 bases at V and 9 bases at J, with 15 bases in the middle. The CDR3 totals 15 residues. The CDR3 here is CASSIDLTAPGEQFF. In DNA, the CDR3 is TGTGCCAGTAGTATAGATCTAACCGCTCCTGGTGAGCAGTTCTTC.

This chain links TRBV7-6 with TRBJ2-2; D is unresolved. The V gene's germline CDR1 is SGHVS and CDR2 FNYEAQ. V lost 3 bases and J lost 1, with 6 bases in between. CDR3 length: 14 residues. In DNA, the CDR3 is TGTGCCAGCAGCTTCCGACGGAACACCGGGGAGCTGTTTTTT. Its translation is CASSFRRNTGELFF. Combining the CDR3 with reference TRBV7-6 and TRBJ2-2 gives the whole variable domain GAGVSQSPRYKVTKRGQDVALRCDPISGHVSLYWYRQALGQGPEFLTYFNYEAQQDKSGLPNDRFSAERPEGSISTLTIQRTEQRDSAMYRCASSFRRNTGELFFGEGSRLTVL.

Notes on this clone: Other DNA sequences from this sample encode an identical CDR3 as well. The chain recombines TRBV5-1 with TRBJ1-2, with D possibly being TRBD1 (5 bases). This CDR3 has 13 amino acids. The germline gives CDR1 SGHRS, CDR2 YFSETQ. V lost 4 bases, J lost 2 bases, and 9 bases lay in between. The CDR3 loop is CASSIGANYGYTF. DNA for the CDR3: TGCGCCAGCAGCATTGGGGCGAACTATGGCTACACCTTC.

V is TRBV5-4 and J is TRBJ1-4; no clear D. Trimming pared 0 bases from V and 10 bases from J, leaving 13 bases between. This CDR3 has 14 residues. Per germline, CDR1 SGHNT and CDR2 YYREEE (reference sequence). CDR3 in DNA: TGTGCCAGCAGCTTGGGGACGGGTATCGGAAAACTGTTTTTT. This codes for CASSLGTGIGKLFF.

This clone was found a few times. The chain is built from TRBV5-6 and TRBJ1-2; D unclear. The ends were cut back, 2 bases at V and 4 bases at J, with 15 bases in the middle. Germline V gene data show CDR1 as SGHDT and CDR2 as YYEEEE. CDR3 length: 15 residues. Here the CDR3 DNA reads TGTGCCAGCAGCTTTATCTACTCAATGTCCTATGGCTACACCTTC. This codes for CASSFIYSMSYGYTF.

The chain employs TRBV19 and TRBJ2-2; 11 positions match TRBD2. CDR1 is LNHDA, CDR2 SQIVND, per germline (reference sequence). J was trimmed by 5 bases and V by 3 bases; bases with no gene match: 8. The length of the CDR3 is 17 residues. CDR3 nucleotides: TGTGCCAGTAGTATTGGTAGCGGGAGGGTAGGAACCGGGGAGCTGTTTTTT. It translates to CASSIGSGRVGTGELFF.

On this clone itself: Other DNA sequences in the same sample also yield this CDR3. The chain recombines TRBV5-1 with TRBJ2-3, with 15 bases aligning to TRBD2. The CDR3 loop spans 16 amino acids. Germline assignment: CDR1 SGHRS and CDR2 YFSETQ. The V and J ends lost 4 bases and 4 bases, in that order; junction bases with no gene match: 4. The CDR3 DNA sequence: TGCGCCAGCAGCCCAGGACTAGCGGGAGGGCCAGATACGCAGTATTTT. It encodes CASSPGLAGGPDTQYF.

The chain links TRBV7-2 to TRBJ2-4, with 7 positions matching TRBD2. CDR1 and CDR2 (germline): SGHTA, FQGNSA. The V and J ends lost 6 bases and 9 bases, in that order; junction bases with no gene match: 8. The CDR3 length is 13 residues. The CDR3 DNA sequence: TGTGCCAGCAGTCCAGGGCGGGAGAGCATTCAGTACTTC. Translating gives CASSPGRESIQYF.